The next 2 T cell receptor beta chains were all read from a single sample in a study of shared clonotypes between healthy human individuals. Method: immunoSEQ multiplex PCR; TCRdb's copy keeps in-frame clones and lacks some. Of about 2,200,000 clones listed, roughly 91% are singletons. Naive CD8 cells, CD45RO-negative and positively selected for CCR7, excluded terminally differentiated effector memory CD45RA+ cells. The sequencing input was naive CD8+ T cells from PBMCs. These receptors were obtained from a man between 18 and 29 years old in good health. Some clones in this sample may be carry-over from other donors' samples.

The chain carries TRBV2 and TRBJ1-2; 8 bases fit TRBD1. The CDR3 has 15 residues. Losses at the gene ends were 8 bases for V and 2 bases for J; bases not matched to a gene: 10. Germline V CDR1 and CDR2: SNHLY, FYNNEI. The CDR3 DNA sequence: TGTGCCAGCGACTTAAAAGGACAGGGCAACTATGGCTACACCTTC. It specifies CASDLKGQGNYGYTF. Together with reference TRBV2 and TRBJ1-2, the CDR3 gives the full variable domain: EPEVTQTPSHQVTQMGQEVILRCVPISNHLYFYWYRQILGQKVEFLVSFYNNEISEKSEIFDDQFSVERPDGSNFTLKIRSTKLEDSAMYFCASDLKGQGNYGYTFGSGTRLTVV.

The gene calls are TRBV29-1 and TRBJ2-1, with TRBD2 identical over 9 bases. The CDR3 totals 18 residues. From germline, CDR1 is SQVTM and CDR2 ANQGSEA. After removal of 0 bases from V and 0 bases from J, the junction contained 9 bases not matched to a gene. CDR3 bases: TGCAGCGTTGAAGAAGGGCGGGAGGGCCCCCTCTCCTACAATGAGCAGTTCTTC. This gives the protein CSVEEGREGPLSYNEQFF.